The next 30 T cell receptor beta chains were all read from a single sample in a study of blood T cell repertoires in COVID-19 (TCRdb year 2020). Library method: the immunoSEQ multiplex PCR assay. The table comes from immuneACCESS by way of TCRdb, which keeps in-frame sequences with V and J called. Part of the clones is missing from these tables; in studies checked, under half for an unresolved V gene and the rest for unknown reasons. This sample is represented by about 75,000 clones; approximately 82% of them were singletons. Around 22% of the sample is in the top ten clones. The specimen was peripheral blood. These receptor sequences come from a woman between 45 and 65 years old with acute or convalescent COVID-19.

This clone came up a few times. The V gene is TRBV7-3, the J gene TRBJ2-5; 11 bases are shared with TRBD1. Trimming removed 5 bases from V and 5 bases from J; junction bases left unmatched: 10. From germline, CDR1 is SGHTA and CDR2 FQGTGA. The CDR3 consists of 16 residues. The chain's CDR3 is CASSPYGQGARETQYF. CDR3 bases: TGTGCCAGCAGCCCATATGGACAGGGGGCTCGGGAGACCCAGTACTTC.

The chain recombines TRBV7-2 with TRBJ1-1; perhaps TRBD1 as D (6 bases). The CDR3 spans 15 residues. The V gene's germline CDR1 is SGHTA and CDR2 FQGNSA. The V end was cut by 2 bases, the J end by 3 bases, with 13 bases between. As DNA, the CDR3 is TGTGCCAGCAGCTTACGTGGTGAGGGGGACACTGAAGCTTTCTTT. As protein: CASSLRGEGDTEAFF.

The chain carries TRBV4-1 and TRBJ2-7, with 8 bases matching TRBD1. This CDR3 contains 15 residues. CDR1 is MGHRA, CDR2 YSYEKL, per germline. V lost 1 base to trimming and J lost 4 bases; unmatched junction nucleotides: 6. CDR3 sequence (DNA): TGCGCCAGCAGCCAAGGGACAGGGTCCCGGTACGAGCAGTACTTC. It encodes CASSQGTGSRYEQYF.

The chain joins TRBV18 to TRBJ1-1, with 8 bases aligning to TRBD1. Trimming removed 3 bases from V and 7 bases from J; junction bases left unmatched: 13. Germline CDR1 KGHSH, CDR2 LQKENI. The CDR3 consists of 16 residues. The CDR3 protein is CASSPLQPDRVVEAFF. CDR3 bases: TGTGCCAGCTCACCCCTACAACCGGACAGGGTGGTTGAAGCTTTCTTT. Variable domain in full (rest from reference TRBV18 and TRBJ1-1): NAGVMQNPRHLVRRRGQEARLRCSPMKGHSHVYWYRQLPEEGLKFMVYLQKENIIDESGMPKERFSAEFPKEGPSILRIQQVVRGDSAAYFCASSPLQPDRVVEAFFGQGTRLTVV.

The chain carries TRBV6-5 and TRBJ1-2; tentative D call: TRBD1 (6 bases). Between the trimmed V and J ends, which lost 4 bases and 7 bases, there was a span of 19 bases. The CDR3 has 15 amino acids. CDR1 is MNHEY, CDR2 SVGAGI, per germline. The CDR3 sequence: CASSSQGLGSPGYTF. The CDR3, as DNA: TGTGCCAGCAGTTCCCAGGGGCTGGGGTCGCCTGGCTACACCTTC.

The chain has TRBV5-1 and TRBJ1-2; 9 bases fit TRBD1. V shed 5 bases, J shed 2 bases, and the junction held 4 bases outside the gene matches. The CDR3 contains 14 residues. Germline V CDR1 and CDR2: SGHRS, YFSETQ. CDR3 in DNA: TGCGCCAGCAGAAGGACAGGGGACAACTATGGCTACACCTTC. Amino acids: CASRRTGDNYGYTF.

The chain joins TRBV4-1 to TRBJ2-3; no clear D. This CDR3 has 12 residues. Germline V gives CDR1 MGHRA, CDR2 YSYEKL. Trimming left V 4 bases short and J 2 bases short, with 4 bases between. CDR3 protein: CASSLNTDTQYF. The CDR3 nucleotides read TGCGCCAGCAGCCTTAACACAGATACGCAGTATTTT.

This sequence joins TRBV15 and TRBJ1-6; D not certain. The CDR3 is 14 amino acids. CDR1 is LNHNV and CDR2 is YYDKDF in the germline V gene (reference sequence). The V gene lost 5 bases and the J gene lost 9 bases, with 14 bases spanning the gap. The CDR3 sequence is CATSPSMSGSPLHF. Written as DNA, the CDR3 is TGTGCCACCAGCCCCTCAATGAGTGGTTCACCCCTCCACTTT.

The chain couples TRBV29-1 to TRBJ1-5; maybe TRBD1 (6 bases). The CDR3 runs 12 residues. Trimming shortened V by 6 bases and J by 1 base, and 7 bases separated the two germline ends. The germline CDR1 and CDR2 sequences are SQVTM and ANQGSEA. The CDR3 loop reads CSVGGSNQPQHF. The CDR3 DNA reads TGCAGCGTAGGGGGAAGCAATCAGCCCCAGCATTTT.

The chain combines TRBV7-8 with TRBJ2-1; 15 positions match TRBD2. Germline V gene sequence: CDR1 SGHVS, CDR2 FQNEAQ. The CDR3 consists of 20 residues. With V trimmed by 2 bases and J by 2 bases, 10 bases remained unmatched. The CDR3 DNA reads as TGTGCCAGCAGCTTACCAATCACGGGACTAGCGGGGGGCGCCTACAATGAGCAGTTCTTC. It yields the protein CASSLPITGLAGGAYNEQFF.

The V call is TRBV6-4, the J call TRBJ1-2; 9 bases line up with TRBD1. CDR1 is MRHNA and CDR2 is SNTAGT in the germline V gene. The CDR3 consists of 13 residues. V was pared by 3 bases and J by 8 bases, with 4 bases of the junction left unmatched. The CDR3 is CASSEGQGYGYTF. The CDR3 nucleotides read TGTGCCAGCAGTGAAGGACAGGGGTACGGCTACACCTTC.

This rearrangement joins TRBV7-3 to TRBJ1-1, with no clear D. Germline V gene lookup returns CDR1 SGHTA and CDR2 FQGTGA. There are 15 residues in the CDR3. The V and J ends lost 2 bases and 1 base respectively, with 11 bases between them. The CDR3 DNA follows: TGTGCCAGCAGCTTAGGGAGAAGTAAGAACACTGAAGCTTTCTTT. It translates to CASSLGRSKNTEAFF.

V gene TRBV2 combines with J gene TRBJ1-1; D possibly corresponds to TRBD1 (5 bases). CDR1 and CDR2 (germline): SNHLY, FYNNEI. The V and J ends lost 4 bases and 8 bases respectively, with 14 bases between them. This CDR3 comprises 13 residues. The CDR3 nucleotides are TGTGCCAGCAGTGCCGCGCTAGGGGAAGAAGCTTTCTTT. Translated: CASSAALGEEAFF.

The gene calls are TRBV28 and TRBJ1-2; D remains ambiguous. Trimming shortened V by 3 bases and J by 3 bases, and 11 bases separated the two germline ends. CDR3 length: 14 residues. CDR1 and CDR2 from the germline V gene are MDHEN and SYDVKM. CDR3 in DNA: TGTGCCAGCAGTTTTACAGAAAAGTACTATGGCTACACCTTC. It is translated as CASSFTEKYYGYTF.

The V call is TRBV5-6, the J call TRBJ1-4; perhaps TRBD1 as D (6 bases). The CDR3 contains 13 residues. V was clipped by 4 bases and J by 10 bases, with 14 bases between them. CDR1 and CDR2 (germline): SGHDT, YYEEEE. For the CDR3, the DNA is TGTGCCAGCAGCCTTATAAAAGGGGGAAAACTGTTTTTT. Protein: CASSLIKGGKLFF.

The rearrangement joins TRBV6-2 or TRBV6-3 to TRBJ2-7, with D maybe TRBD1 (5 bases). The CDR3 sequence is 15 residues long. The germline V gene has CDR1 MNHEY and CDR2 SVGEGT. V lost 3 bases to trimming and J lost 2 bases, with 14 bases between them. CDR3 region: CASSYNRPHPYEQYF. The CDR3 nucleotides are TGTGCCAGCAGTTATAACAGGCCTCACCCCTACGAGCAGTACTTC.

J is TRBJ1-1 and V is TRBV6-2 or TRBV6-3; the D is unclear. CDR3 length: 12 residues. V dropped 4 bases and J dropped 4 bases, with 7 bases sitting between them. The germline V gene encodes CDR1 MNHEY and CDR2 SVGEGT. CDR3 sequence reads: CASSSLGTEAFF. In nucleotides, the CDR3 is TGTGCCAGCAGTTCCCTCGGCACTGAAGCTTTCTTT.

This sequence joins TRBV7-2 and TRBJ1-3, with a weak D call TRBD1 (6 bases). The CDR3 contains 17 residues. V was trimmed by 1 base and J by 0 bases, leaving 13 bases between them. Germline V gene lookup returns CDR1 SGHTA and CDR2 FQGNSA. CDR3 in amino acids: CASSLGDRPGSGNTIYF. The CDR3 DNA follows: TGTGCCAGCAGCTTAGGTGACAGGCCGGGCTCTGGAAACACCATATATTTT.

V usage is TRBV7-2 and J usage is TRBJ1-6, with D possibly TRBD1 on 5 matching bases. Germline CDR1 is SGHTA and CDR2 is FQGNSA. This CDR3 has 14 residues. Deletions cut 5 bases from V and 9 bases from J, with 14 bases between. CDR3 residues: CASSLVGDSSPLHF. The CDR3 nucleotides read TGTGCCAGCAGCCTCGTCGGGGACTCTTCACCCCTCCACTTT.

The chain combines TRBV11-3 with TRBJ2-1; 12 bases are a match to TRBD2. The CDR3 loop spans 16 amino acids. Germline values: CDR1 SGHNT, CDR2 YENEEA. V shed 3 bases, J shed 6 bases, and the junction held 6 bases outside the gene matches. The CDR3 protein is CASSLEGLAGGNEQFF. The DNA for the CDR3 is TGTGCCAGCAGCTTGGAGGGACTAGCGGGCGGCAATGAGCAGTTCTTC.

J is TRBJ1-1 and V is TRBV3-1 (or the pseudogene TRBV3-2); the match to TRBD1 covers 10 bases. From germline, CDR1 is LGHDT and CDR2 YNNKEL (reference sequence). The J segment lost 5 bases and the V segment lost 4 bases, leaving 4 bases of the junction unmatched. The CDR3 covers 14 residues. This CDR3 reads CASSPRDRGTEAFF. The CDR3 nucleotides read TGTGCCAGCAGCCCCCGGGACAGGGGAACTGAAGCTTTCTTT.

The chain has TRBV6-5 and TRBJ1-1; 7 positions agree with TRBD1. This CDR3 has 15 residues. The V gene end was trimmed by 4 bases and the J gene end by 7 bases; junction bases not matched to a gene: 12. Germline V gives CDR1 MNHEY, CDR2 SVGAGI. The CDR3 loop is CASSFRPLQGNEAFF. DNA of the CDR3: TGTGCCAGCAGTTTCCGTCCTCTACAGGGGAATGAAGCTTTCTTT.

The rearrangement links TRBV9 to TRBJ2-1; D is perhaps TRBD2 (7 bases). The CDR3 loop spans 15 amino acids. Trimming removed 0 bases from V and 6 bases from J, with 13 bases in between. Germline CDR1 SGDLS, CDR2 YYNGEE. CDR3 coding DNA: TGTGCCAGCAGCGTAGGAGGGGGGGCACTCAATGAGCAGTTCTTC. Translation gives CASSVGGGALNEQFF.

The rearrangement joins TRBV7-3 to TRBJ2-6; a possible D gene is TRBD2 (5 bases). The CDR3 runs 15 residues. Germline-derived CDR1 and CDR2 are SGHTA and FQGTGA. Trimming left V 5 bases short and J 11 bases short, with 19 bases between. For the CDR3, the DNA is TGTGCCAGCAGCCTCCGTCCGGGGAACCCTTACGTCCTGACTTTC. Amino acids: CASSLRPGNPYVLTF.

This rearrangement joins TRBV5-1 to TRBJ1-3; 11 nucleotides agree with TRBD1. This CDR3 comprises 15 residues. Unmatched junction bases numbered 2, after V lost 4 bases and J lost 2 bases. Germline CDR1 SGHRS, CDR2 YFSETQ. The CDR3 region has the DNA TGCGCCAGCAGCCTGGACAGGGGGCCTGGAAACACCATATATTTT. Translating gives CASSLDRGPGNTIYF.

This chain links TRBV2 with TRBJ2-7; D call uncertain. CDR1 and CDR2 (germline): SNHLY, FYNNEI. The length of the CDR3 is 12 residues. The V end was cut by 2 bases, the J end by 1 base, with 3 bases between. The CDR3 DNA is TGTGCCAGCAGTGAATCGTCCTACGAGCAGTACTTC. Encoded protein: CASSESSYEQYF.

The V and J genes are TRBV6-4 and TRBJ2-3, with D maybe TRBD1 (5 bases). The CDR3 covers 14 residues. The V gene's germline CDR1 is MRHNA and CDR2 SNTAGT. V lost 6 bases and J lost 4, with 14 bases in between. CDR3 residues: CASSSQAAPDTQYF. The CDR3 DNA is TGTGCCAGCAGCTCACAGGCCGCCCCAGATACGCAGTATTTT.

V gene TRBV4-1 combines with J gene TRBJ1-2, with D uncertain. This CDR3 has 13 amino acids. V was trimmed by 5 bases and J by 4 bases, leaving 11 bases between them. Germline loops: CDR1 MGHRA, CDR2 YSYEKL. The CDR3 DNA is TGCGCCAGCAGCGTTGGAGGTTCCTATGGCTACACCTTC. Translated, it gives CASSVGGSYGYTF.

In this sample, this clone turned up once. J is TRBJ1-4 and V is TRBV30, with 9 bases that match TRBD1. CDR3 length: 14 residues. CDR1 GTSNPN and CDR2 SVGIG come from the germline V gene (reference sequence). Unmatched junction bases numbered 7, after V lost 3 bases and J lost 8 bases. The DNA of the CDR3 is TGTGCCTGGAGGGGACAGGGCAAGGAAGAAAAACTGTTTTTT. Encoded protein: CAWRGQGKEEKLFF.

The CDR3 loop reads CASSESTGNTQYF. The CDR3 DNA sequence: TGCGCCAGCAGTGAGTCTACAGGGAATACGCAGTATTTT. This chain joins TRBV10-2 and TRBJ2-3; D is perhaps TRBD1 (6 bases). V dropped 0 bases and J dropped 7 bases, with 8 bases sitting between them. Looked up from germline, CDR1 is WSHSY and CDR2 is SAAADI. The CDR3 covers 13 residues.